One and the same sample provided the 26 T cell receptor beta chains below, sequenced in a study of cytomegalovirus exposure and HLA in healthy donors. The PCR ran on 60 Vbeta and 13 Jbeta primers. Method: immunoSEQ multiplex PCR; TCRdb's copy keeps in-frame clones and lacks some. The sample shows under 200,000 clones, about 65% of them seen only once. Material: PBMCs. Receptors were obtained from a woman aged 18-29 years in good health and CMV-seropositive.

CDR3 DNA: TGTGCCAGCAGCCAAGATCTCAGGGGACACACAGATACGCAGTATTTT. This encodes CASSQDLRGHTDTQYF. This chain joins TRBV4-2 and TRBJ2-3, with TRBD1 as a possible D gene (6 bases). Germline CDR1 LGHNA, CDR2 YNFKEQ. V was clipped by 0 bases and J by 2 bases, with 12 bases between them. This CDR3 is 16 amino acids long.

CDR3 region: CASSFQTYEQYF. The CDR3 coding sequence is TGTGCCAGCAGCTTTCAAACCTACGAGCAGTACTTC. The rearrangement links TRBV7-2 to TRBJ2-7, with D uncertain. CDR1 is SGHTA, CDR2 FQGNSA, per germline. Between the trimmed V and J ends, which lost 3 bases and 2 bases, there was a span of 5 bases. The CDR3 extends over 12 amino acids.

The rearrangement uses TRBV18 and TRBJ2-7; 8 bases line up with TRBD1. Germline CDR1 KGHSH, CDR2 LQKENI. V trimming: 3 bases; J trimming: 2 bases; junction bases outside the gene matches: 3. This CDR3 is 14 amino acids long. Written as DNA, the CDR3 is TGTGCCAGCTCACCGGACAGGGCACCCTACGAGCAGTACTTC. Translation gives CASSPDRAPYEQYF.

In its sample, this clone was seen once. The chain couples TRBV28 to TRBJ1-5; no firm D call. The V gene's germline CDR1 is MDHEN and CDR2 SYDVKM. The CDR3 contains 12 residues. The V end was cut by 4 bases, the J end by 2 bases, with 3 bases between. CDR3 in DNA: TGTGCCAGCAGTTCCGGCAATCAGCCCCAGCATTTT. The encoded protein is CASSSGNQPQHF.

This chain uses TRBV7-9 with TRBJ1-3, with D possibly matching TRBD1 (5 bases). Germline CDR1 is SEHNR and CDR2 is FQNEAQ (reference sequence). This CDR3 has 16 residues. The germline V and J ends were trimmed by 3 bases and 4 bases, with 16 bases remaining between them. DNA for the CDR3: TGTGCCAGCAGCTTTGGGCAGGGCCTCCTCGGAAACACCATATATTTT. This codes for CASSFGQGLLGNTIYF.

The sample holds one count of this clone. The rearrangement joins TRBV2 to TRBJ2-7; 8 bases align to TRBD1. Germline values: CDR1 SNHLY, CDR2 FYNNEI. The CDR3 runs 14 residues. The J segment lost 2 bases and the V segment lost 7 bases, leaving 7 bases of the junction unmatched. The CDR3 DNA follows: TGTGCCAGCACAGAAGGGACAGGAACCTACGAGCAGTACTTC. It yields the protein CASTEGTGTYEQYF.

The chain joins TRBV5-3 to TRBJ1-2, with 7 bases fitting TRBD1. TRBV5-3 is an ORF, and what it does is uncertain. Germline trimming cut 2 bases from V and 6 bases from J; bases unmatched to any gene: 10. CDR3 size: 15 residues. The CDR3 DNA reads as TGTGCCAGAAGCTTCCGACAGGGAAGACCGAATGGCTACACCTTC. It encodes CARSFRQGRPNGYTF.

This clone was seen only a few times. The rearrangement links TRBV19 to TRBJ1-2; 9 nucleotides agree with TRBD1. Germline V CDR1 and CDR2: LNHDA, SQIVND (reference sequence). The CDR3 extends over 13 amino acids. V lost 9 bases to trimming and J lost 2 bases; unmatched junction nucleotides: 4. The CDR3 here is CASRDRENYGYTF. The CDR3 bases are TGTGCCAGCCGGGACAGGGAGAACTATGGCTACACCTTC.

This clone has a handful of counts. The CDR3 is CASQDRGPYSNQPQHF. In DNA, the CDR3 is TGTGCCAGCCAAGACAGGGGTCCCTATAGCAATCAGCCCCAGCATTTT. The chain employs TRBV2 and TRBJ1-5, with 8 bases matching TRBD1. The length of the CDR3 is 16 residues. V dropped 8 bases and J dropped 0; count of bases not matched to a gene: 9. The germline V gene has CDR1 SNHLY and CDR2 FYNNEI.

The gene calls are TRBV4-3 and TRBJ1-2; a possible D gene is TRBD1 (5 bases). This CDR3 is 15 amino acids long. Germline V gene data show CDR1 as LGHNA and CDR2 as YSLEER. Trimming pared 0 bases from V and 6 bases from J, leaving 14 bases between. CDR3 in amino acids: CASSQDIRGMNGYTF. The CDR3 DNA reads TGCGCCAGCAGCCAAGATATAAGGGGAATGAATGGCTACACCTTC.

This chain uses TRBV21-1 with TRBJ1-4; the table's TRBD1 call for D was not verified on the DNA. TRBV21-1 is assigned pseudogene status. There are 16 residues in the CDR3. The CDR3 reads CASTKDRSTTNEKLFF. In DNA form, the CDR3 reads TGTGCCAGCACCAAGGACAGGTCGACAACTAATGAAAAACTGTTTTTT.

This clone was detected only a few times. The CDR3 DNA reads TGTGCCAGCAGCCAAGATACGGGGACAGGAAATCAGCCCCAGCATTTT. Protein product: CASSQDTGTGNQPQHF. The chain links TRBV4-2 to TRBJ1-5; 8 nucleotides line up with TRBD1. The CDR3 has 16 residues. Germline trimming cut 0 bases from V and 4 bases from J; bases unmatched to any gene: 5. Germline V gene lookup returns CDR1 LGHNA and CDR2 YNFKEQ.

The J gene is TRBJ1-5, the V gene TRBV2; the D is unclear. This CDR3 comprises 14 residues. Trimming removed 3 bases at V and 0 bases at J, with 6 bases between. Germline CDR1 is SNHLY and CDR2 is FYNNEI. CDR3 in DNA: TGTGCCAGCAGTGATTTCATTAGCAATCAGCCCCAGCATTTT. Translated, it gives CASSDFISNQPQHF.

The chain joins TRBV7-9 to TRBJ2-1; D gene uncertain. The V end lost 1 base, the J end lost 6 bases, and 10 bases lay between the germline ends. The CDR3 runs to 14 residues. The germline V gene has CDR1 SEHNR and CDR2 FQNEAQ (reference sequence). CDR3 nucleotides: TGTGCCAGCAGCTTAGTCGGTAGTACCAATGAGCAGTTCTTC. Translation: CASSLVGSTNEQFF.

The chain couples TRBV29-1 to TRBJ1-1; D not resolved. The CDR3 length is 13 residues. Between the trimmed V and J ends, which lost 6 bases and 3 bases, there was a span of 14 bases. Looked up from germline, CDR1 is SQVTM and CDR2 is ANQGSEA. As DNA, the CDR3 is TGCAGCGTAACCCTTCCTAGGTACACTGAAGCTTTCTTT. Translation gives CSVTLPRYTEAFF.

The V and J genes are TRBV2 and TRBJ2-7, with 10 bases identical to TRBD2. Trimming cost V 5 bases and J 2 bases; bases outside gene matches: 6. CDR3 length equals 15 residues. Germline V lookup: CDR1 SNHLY, CDR2 FYNNEI. The CDR3 nucleotides are TGTGCCAGCAGTCACTCTAGCGGGGGTGCCTACGAGCAGTACTTC. Residues: CASSHSSGGAYEQYF.

This chain links TRBV4-1 with TRBJ1-5; 9 nucleotides line up with TRBD1. Germline trimming cut 4 bases from V and 0 bases from J; bases unmatched to any gene: 13. The CDR3 totals 19 residues. In germline, CDR1 is MGHRA, CDR2 YSYEKL. Written as DNA, the CDR3 is TGCGCCAGCAGCCGCCTTCCATCAGGGGGACAGGGTAGCAATCAGCCCCAGCATTTT. Amino acids: CASSRLPSGGQGSNQPQHF.

V gene TRBV5-1 combines with J gene TRBJ1-1, with TRBD1 identical over 9 bases. Per germline, CDR1 SGHRS and CDR2 YFSETQ. Germline trimming cut 3 bases from V and 5 bases from J; bases unmatched to any gene: 8. The length of the CDR3 is 15 residues. Here the CDR3 reads CASSSADRGGTEAFF. For the CDR3, the DNA is TGCGCCAGCAGCTCGGCGGACAGGGGAGGAACTGAAGCTTTCTTT.

This chain links TRBV11-2 with TRBJ1-1; 7 bases are a match to TRBD1. This CDR3 is built from 14 residues. V lost 1 base and J lost 1; bases outside the gene matches: 0. Per the germline V gene, CDR1 is SGHAT and CDR2 is FQNNGV. CDR3: CASSLGQGNTEAFF. The CDR3 DNA reads TGTGCCAGCAGCTTAGGACAGGGGAACACTGAAGCTTTCTTT.

This clone was seen only once. The chain uses TRBV6-1 and TRBJ1-4, with D possibly TRBD1 on 6 matching bases. Germline CDR1 and CDR2: MNHNS and SASEGT. Trimming pared 8 bases from V and 0 bases from J, leaving 13 bases between. This CDR3 region has 15 residues. The CDR3 nucleotides read TGTGCCAGCCGGGACATGGGTGCAACTAATGAAAAACTGTTTTTT. This codes for CASRDMGATNEKLFF.

This clone showed up just a few times. The chain has TRBV30 and TRBJ2-3; 8 bases align to TRBD2. The J segment lost 4 bases and the V segment lost 6 bases, leaving 12 bases of the junction unmatched. CDR1 and CDR2 from the germline V gene are GTSNPN and SVGIG (reference sequence). There are 15 residues in the CDR3. The CDR3 nucleotides read TGTGCCTGCTATAGCGGGGTCTCCCGCGCAGATACGCAGTATTTT. Protein: CACYSGVSRADTQYF. Full variable domain (missing parts from reference TRBV30 and TRBJ2-3): SQTIHQWPATLVQPVGSPLSLECTVEGTSNPNLYWYRQAAGRGLQLLFYSVGIGQISSEVPQNLSASRPQDRQFILSSKKLLLSDSGFYLCACYSGVSRADTQYFGPGTRLTVL.

The rearrangement uses TRBV28 and TRBJ2-7; D call uncertain. With 4 bases removed from V and 0 bases from J, the gap between germline ends came to 7 bases. The CDR3 is 13 amino acids. CDR1 is MDHEN, CDR2 SYDVKM, per germline. For the CDR3, the DNA is TGTGCCAGCAGTTCCAGAAGCTCCTACGAGCAGTACTTC. As protein: CASSSRSSYEQYF.

The rearrangement joins TRBV4-3 to TRBJ2-7; D is unclear. This CDR3 comprises 15 residues. Germline V gene sequence: CDR1 LGHNA, CDR2 YSLEER. Trimming took off 0 bases at V and 3 bases at J, with 12 bases between the two ends. In nucleotides, the CDR3 is TGCGCCAGCAGCCAAGAACGGTCTACTTACTACGAGCAGTACTTC. Its translation: CASSQERSTYYEQYF.

The chain links TRBV30 to TRBJ2-5; D is undetermined. The DNA matches TRBJ2-7 better at its end, which makes the J call doubtful. Germline assignment: CDR1 GTSNPN and CDR2 SVGIG (reference sequence). The CDR3 has 12 amino acids. The CDR3 here is CAWSEPNYEQYF. In DNA form, the CDR3 reads TGTGCCTGGAGCGAACCAAATTACGAGCAGTACTTC.

The gene calls are TRBV6-1 and TRBJ1-1, with TRBD1 as a possible D gene (6 bases). Looked up from germline, CDR1 is MNHNS and CDR2 is SASEGT. CDR3 size: 14 residues. Trimming took 2 bases from V and 6 from J, leaving 13 bases between them. CDR3 coding DNA: TGTGCCAGCAGTGAAACAGGGAGGGTTGCTGAAGCTTTCTTT. Translated: CASSETGRVAEAFF.

The rearrangement joins TRBV27 to TRBJ2-5; D remains unclear. V shed 2 bases and J shed 3 bases, with 7 bases lying between them. The CDR3 spans 13 residues. CDR1 and CDR2 (germline): MNHEY, SMNVEV (reference sequence). This chain's CDR3 is CASSLRREETQYF. In nucleotides, the CDR3 is TGTGCCAGCAGTTTACGAAGAGAAGAGACCCAGTACTTC.